Each of the 28 T cell receptor beta chains below was sequenced from the same sample in a study of cytomegalovirus exposure and HLA in healthy donors. Clones were read by immunoSEQ multiplex PCR, and TCRdb kept only the in-frame ones, dropping some. The sample has a few hundred thousand clones; 90% are singletons. Sequencing was carried out using PBMCs. These receptors all come from a woman younger than 35 in good health and CMV-seronegative.

V usage is TRBV4-3 and J usage is TRBJ2-1, with a weak D call TRBD2 (5 bases). V was pared by 1 base and J by 7 bases, with 11 bases between. The germline CDR1 and CDR2 sequences are LGHNA and YSLEER. The CDR3 runs 14 residues. The CDR3 region is CASSQGTRGNEQFF. The CDR3, as DNA: TGCGCCAGCAGCCAAGGGACCCGAGGGAATGAGCAGTTCTTC.

This chain connects TRBV4-1 to TRBJ2-5, with 10 bases fitting TRBD1. The germline V gene encodes CDR1 MGHRA and CDR2 YSYEKL. The CDR3 is made up of 16 amino acids. The V segment lost 2 bases and the J segment 1 base; nucleotides outside the gene matches: 4. The CDR3 loop reads CASSQTGTGVQETQYF. CDR3 DNA: TGCGCCAGCAGCCAAACCGGGACAGGGGTCCAAGAGACCCAGTACTTC.

The V gene is TRBV4-3, the J gene TRBJ1-4; the D is unclear. The germline V gene has CDR1 LGHNA and CDR2 YSLEER. V was pared by 0 bases and J by 0 bases, with 5 bases between. The CDR3 contains 15 residues. CDR3 in amino acids: CASSQDLATNEKLFF. The CDR3 DNA sequence: TGCGCCAGCAGCCAAGACCTTGCAACTAATGAAAAACTGTTTTTT.

This clone showed up just once. The CDR3 DNA follows: TGTGCCATCAAGACAGGGATTGGTGACGAGCAGTACTTC. The encoded protein is CAIKTGIGDEQYF. The genes are TRBV10-3 and TRBJ2-7; TRBD1 matches 7 bases. V lost 7 bases, J lost 5 bases, and 8 bases stayed unmatched. The CDR3 totals 13 residues. The germline gives CDR1 ENHRY, CDR2 SYGVKD.

V gene TRBV9 combines with J gene TRBJ2-2, with a weak D call TRBD2 (6 bases). The CDR3 consists of 15 residues. V was trimmed by 3 bases and J by 7 bases, leaving 16 bases between them. Germline V lookup: CDR1 SGDLS, CDR2 YYNGEE. The CDR3 protein is CASSASGTGSGELFF. Here the CDR3 DNA reads TGTGCCAGCAGCGCGTCCGGGACCGGGAGCGGGGAGCTGTTTTTT.

The J gene is TRBJ1-6, the V gene TRBV5-4; D may be TRBD1 (6 bases). V dropped 0 bases and J dropped 4 bases, with 8 bases sitting between them. The CDR3 sequence is 15 residues long. Germline V lookup: CDR1 SGHNT, CDR2 YYREEE (reference sequence). In DNA form, the CDR3 reads TGTGCCAGCAGCTTGGGGACAGCGTATAATTCACCCCTCCACTTT. It translates to CASSLGTAYNSPLHF.

The chain has TRBV28 and TRBJ2-5, with 9 bases identical to TRBD1. V gave up 2 bases and J gave up 6 bases; unmatched junction bases: 10. Germline assignment: CDR1 MDHEN and CDR2 SYDVKM. The CDR3 is made up of 16 amino acids. The CDR3 loop reads CASSLTITGQGKTQYF. CDR3 sequence (DNA): TGTGCCAGCAGTTTAACCATCACGGGACAGGGAAAGACCCAGTACTTC.

The rearrangement joins TRBV18 to TRBJ2-3; perhaps TRBD1 as D (6 bases). Germline V gene lookup returns CDR1 KGHSH and CDR2 LQKENI. This CDR3 has 13 residues. The ends were cut back, 5 bases at V and 5 bases at J, with 11 bases in the middle. In DNA, the CDR3 is TGTGCCAGCTCAATCGACAGGAGAGATACGCAGTATTTT. It translates to CASSIDRRDTQYF.

The genes are TRBV7-9 and TRBJ1-5; D perhaps matches TRBD1 (6 bases). V gave up 1 base and J gave up 6 bases, with 13 bases separating them. CDR1 SEHNR and CDR2 FQNEAQ come from the germline V gene (reference sequence). This CDR3 region has 15 residues. The chain's CDR3 is CASSLGNLGGQPQHF. The CDR3 coding sequence is TGTGCCAGCAGCTTAGGAAATTTAGGGGGTCAGCCCCAGCATTTT.

This chain connects TRBV4-3 to TRBJ1-2; D gene unclear. In germline, CDR1 is LGHNA, CDR2 YSLEER. Deletions cut 4 bases from V and 6 bases from J, with 18 bases between. This CDR3 is built from 15 residues. CDR3 bases: TGCGCCAGCAGCCCCGGTATCACAGAGATTCATGGCTACACCTTC. This sequence encodes CASSPGITEIHGYTF.

The chain recombines TRBV7-2 with TRBJ2-1; 7 bases line up with TRBD2. The CDR3 loop spans 14 amino acids. J gave up 8 bases and V 6 bases, and 10 bases lay outside the gene matches. Germline CDR1 and CDR2: SGHTA and FQGNSA. The CDR3 loop is CASRRVLAVHEQFF. CDR3 bases: TGTGCCAGCAGACGCGTCCTAGCGGTCCATGAGCAGTTCTTC.

The V call is TRBV19, the J call TRBJ1-1, with 8 nucleotides matching TRBD1. The CDR3 has 13 amino acids. The germline gives CDR1 LNHDA, CDR2 SQIVND (reference sequence). V gave up 5 bases and J gave up 4 bases; unmatched junction bases: 3. The CDR3 here is CASSLDRGTEAFF. In nucleotides, the CDR3 is TGTGCCAGTAGTCTCGACAGGGGCACTGAAGCTTTCTTT.

The V and J genes are TRBV7-2 and TRBJ2-2, with TRBD1 identical over 8 bases. The V segment lost 8 bases and the J segment 7 bases; nucleotides outside the gene matches: 9. This CDR3 comprises 14 residues. CDR1 SGHTA and CDR2 FQGNSA come from the germline V gene. The CDR3 DNA is TGTGCCAGCCAAGCGACAGGGGCGAACGGGGAGCTGTTTTTT. Protein sequence: CASQATGANGELFF.

In this sample, this clone turned up once. The V call is TRBV5-1, the J call TRBJ2-3; 7 bases map to TRBD2. The germline V gene encodes CDR1 SGHRS and CDR2 YFSETQ. The CDR3 has 16 amino acids. The V gene end was trimmed by 3 bases and the J gene end by 2 bases; junction bases not matched to a gene: 9. CDR3 in DNA: TGCGCCAGCAGCTCGGGGATAGGACTAGACACAGATACGCAGTATTTT. This codes for CASSSGIGLDTDTQYF. Full variable domain (remainder filled in from reference TRBV5-1 and TRBJ2-3): KAGVTQTPRYLIKTRGQQVTLSCSPISGHRSVSWYQQTPGQGLQFLFEYFSETQRNKGNFPGRFSGRQFSNSRSEMNVSTLELGDSALYLCASSSGIGLDTDTQYFGPGTRLTVL.

The chain recombines TRBV28 with TRBJ2-7; 9 bases match TRBD1. With V trimmed by 3 bases and J by 2 bases, 14 bases remained unmatched. Germline-derived CDR1 and CDR2 are MDHEN and SYDVKM. The CDR3 extends over 18 amino acids. The CDR3 sequence: CASSFLQGAFVSTYEQYF. The CDR3 DNA is TGTGCCAGCAGTTTCTTACAGGGGGCTTTCGTTTCCACCTACGAGCAGTACTTC.

The chain combines TRBV4-2 with TRBJ2-1; a weak D match, TRBD1 (6 bases). The V end lost 1 base, the J end lost 0 bases, and 10 bases lay between the germline ends. The germline V gene encodes CDR1 LGHNA and CDR2 YNFKEQ. The CDR3 runs to 16 residues. In DNA, the CDR3 is TGTGCCAGCAGCCAAGGCGTGGGGGCCTCCTACAATGAGCAGTTCTTC. It specifies CASSQGVGASYNEQFF.

The V and J genes are TRBV6-1 and TRBJ1-5; D ambiguous. Germline V gene sequence: CDR1 MNHNS, CDR2 SASEGT. CDR3 length: 15 amino acids. The V gene lost 5 bases and the J gene lost 5 bases, with 16 bases spanning the gap. CDR3 coding DNA: TGTGCCAGCAGTCCATTTCCGGGTGCGTATCAGCCCCAGCATTTT. This gives the protein CASSPFPGAYQPQHF.

This sequence joins TRBV11-2 and TRBJ2-2; D is perhaps TRBD1 (6 bases). CDR3 size: 16 residues. With 6 bases removed from V and 4 bases from J, the gap between germline ends came to 18 bases. The germline V gene has CDR1 SGHAT and CDR2 FQNNGV. DNA for the CDR3: TGTGCCAGCAGGAACCCGGGGCAGGGGCGCACCGGGGAGCTGTTTTTT. Amino acids: CASRNPGQGRTGELFF.

The chain recombines TRBV28 with TRBJ2-5; 7 bases are shared with TRBD1. Germline loops: CDR1 MDHEN, CDR2 SYDVKM. J lost 5 bases, V lost 5 bases, and 5 bases had no gene match. This CDR3 region has 13 residues. The CDR3 sequence: CASSPTGRETQYF. In nucleotides, the CDR3 is TGTGCCAGCAGTCCGACAGGGCGTGAGACCCAGTACTTC. The variable domain in full, with the rest retrieved from reference TRBV28 and TRBJ2-5, is DVKVTQSSRYLVKRTGEKVFLECVQDMDHENMFWYRQDPGLGLRLIYFSYDVKMKEKGDIPEGYSVSREKKERFSLILESASTNQTSMYLCASSPTGRETQYFGPGTRLLVL.

The gene calls are TRBV6-5 and TRBJ1-3; 9 bases agree with TRBD1. Per the germline V gene, CDR1 is MNHEY and CDR2 is SVGAGI. The CDR3 is 16 amino acids. V was pared by 2 bases and J by 4 bases, with 6 bases of the junction left unmatched. In DNA form, the CDR3 reads TGTGCCAGCAGTTACGACACAGGGGGCGCGGGAAACACCATATATTTT. It yields the protein CASSYDTGGAGNTIYF.

The chain uses TRBV7-2 and TRBJ2-3; 8 bases are a match to TRBD2. The junction had 0 bases not matched to a gene; V was cut back by 1 base and J by 0 bases. Germline V gene data show CDR1 as SGHTA and CDR2 as FQGNSA. The CDR3 length is 15 residues. This CDR3 is CASSLVAGSTDTQYF. The DNA of the CDR3 is TGTGCCAGCAGCTTAGTAGCGGGGAGCACAGATACGCAGTATTTT.

V usage is TRBV29-1 and J usage is TRBJ1-1; 12 positions agree with TRBD1. The CDR3 has 13 amino acids. Germline-derived CDR1 and CDR2 are SQVTM and ANQGSEA. The junction had 4 bases not matched to a gene; V was cut back by 6 bases and J by 5 bases. CDR3 amino acids: CSVGQGAWTEAFF. The CDR3 nucleotides are TGCAGCGTGGGACAGGGGGCATGGACTGAAGCTTTCTTT.

The gene calls are TRBV7-2 and TRBJ2-3; 7 bases align to TRBD1. V shed 1 base and J 7 bases; nucleotides not matched to a gene: 2. Germline V CDR1 and CDR2: SGHTA, FQGNSA. The CDR3 runs 13 residues. The CDR3 here is CASSLDRGYTQYF. CDR3 in DNA: TGTGCCAGCAGCTTAGACAGGGGATATACGCAGTATTTT. Together with reference TRBV7-2 and TRBJ2-3, the CDR3 gives the full variable domain: GAGVSQSPSNKVTEKGKDVELRCDPISGHTALYWYRQSLGQGLEFLIYFQGNSAPDKSGLPSDRFSAERTGGSVSTLTIQRTQQEDSAVYLCASSLDRGYTQYFGPGTRLTVL.

The chain carries TRBV7-6 and TRBJ2-2; 13 bases match TRBD2. Germline V gives CDR1 SGHVS, CDR2 FNYEAQ. Germline trimming cut 5 bases from V and 2 bases from J; bases unmatched to any gene: 8. The CDR3 is 18 residues long. The DNA of the CDR3 is TGTGCCAGCAGCAAAGCCGGGACTAGCGGGGTTAACACCGGGGAGCTGTTTTTT. Its translation is CASSKAGTSGVNTGELFF.

The J gene is TRBJ2-5, the V gene TRBV6-1, with 7 positions matching TRBD2. Germline assignment: CDR1 MNHNS and CDR2 SASEGT. The CDR3 consists of 14 residues. The V and J ends lost 6 bases and 4 bases, in that order; junction bases with no gene match: 8. CDR3 sequence (DNA): TGTGCCAGCAGCCTAGGGCGGGAGAGAGAGACCCAGTACTTC. It is translated as CASSLGRERETQYF.

Only a few counts were recorded for this clone. The chain employs TRBV10-1 and TRBJ2-7, with a tentative D call TRBD2 (5 bases). Per germline, CDR1 WNHNN and CDR2 SYGVQD (reference sequence). The CDR3 has 14 amino acids. V was trimmed by 2 bases and J by 2 bases, leaving 10 bases between them. CDR3 sequence: CASSEEGPPYEQYF. CDR3 sequence (DNA): TGCGCCAGCAGTGAGGAGGGTCCCCCCTACGAGCAGTACTTC.

The chain recombines TRBV6-5 with TRBJ2-2; D gene uncertain. Trimming took 5 bases from V and 0 from J, leaving 4 bases between them. Per germline, CDR1 MNHEY and CDR2 SVGAGI. This CDR3 is 13 amino acids long. The DNA of the CDR3 is TGTGCCAGCAGTCCGGCGAACACCGGGGAGCTGTTTTTT. Protein: CASSPANTGELFF.

The rearrangement uses TRBV29-1 and TRBJ2-1, with 9 bases fitting TRBD1. The V and J ends lost 6 bases and 4 bases, in that order; junction bases with no gene match: 7. This CDR3 has 14 residues. Germline loops: CDR1 SQVTM, CDR2 ANQGSEA. CDR3 nucleotides: TGCAGCGTGACAGGGGGTTCCGATTACAATGAGCAGTTCTTC. It is translated as CSVTGGSDYNEQFF.